Below, 12 T cell receptor beta chains from the same sample are listed, as sequenced in a study of blood T cell repertoires in COVID-19. Here immunoSEQ multiplex PCR was the method, and the copy in TCRdb shows in-frame clones only, minus some. The sample gives 150,000 to 200,000 clones, around 80% of which show up once; roughly 19% is in the top ten. The sequencing input was peripheral blood. Receptors originate from a woman in her 70s who had recovered from COVID-19.

V and J are TRBV11-3 and TRBJ2-3; maybe TRBD1 (5 bases). Per germline, CDR1 SGHNT and CDR2 YENEEA. V dropped 1 base and J dropped 6 bases, with 11 bases sitting between them. The CDR3 consists of 14 residues. CDR3 DNA sequence: TGTGCCAGCAGCTTAGGCAGGGAAGCGGATACGCAGTATTTT. This sequence encodes CASSLGREADTQYF.

This clone showed up many times. The CDR3, as DNA: TGCGCCAGCAGCCAAGAGGTGGGACAGCCGATACAGTACTTC. Amino acids: CASSQEVGQPIQYF. J is TRBJ2-4 and V is TRBV4-1; 7 bases agree with TRBD1. Germline CDR1 MGHRA, CDR2 YSYEKL. CDR3 size: 14 residues. V was clipped by 0 bases and J by 13 bases; unmatched bases: 9.

This clone has a single count. V is TRBV19 and J is TRBJ2-5; possible D gene TRBD2, 5 bases. Between the trimmed V and J ends, which lost 3 bases and 7 bases, there was a span of 15 bases. CDR3 length equals 14 residues. Germline loops: CDR1 LNHDA, CDR2 SQIVND (reference sequence). This chain's CDR3 is CASSIGGPAGTQYF. For the CDR3, the DNA is TGTGCCAGTAGTATTGGCGGGCCAGCTGGGACCCAGTACTTC. The whole variable domain, filled in from reference TRBV19 and TRBJ2-5, reads DGGITQSPKYLFRKEGQNVTLSCEQNLNHDAMYWYRQDPGQGLRLIYYSQIVNDFQKGDIAEGYSVSREKKESFPLTVTSAQKNPTAFYLCASSIGGPAGTQYFGPGTRLLVL.

This chain connects TRBV19 to TRBJ2-2, with 7 positions matching TRBD1. Germline lookup yields CDR1 LNHDA and CDR2 SQIVND (reference sequence). V was clipped by 3 bases and J by 2 bases; unmatched bases: 9. The CDR3 is made up of 17 amino acids. CDR3 nucleotides: TGTGCCAGTAGTATCCCACGGGACAGCCTAAACACCGGGGAGCTGTTTTTT. Encoded protein: CASSIPRDSLNTGELFF.

V usage is TRBV6-2 or TRBV6-3 and J usage is TRBJ2-2, with D unclear. This CDR3 spans 12 amino acids. Trimming took 2 bases from V and 4 from J, leaving 2 bases between them. The V gene's germline CDR1 is MNHEY and CDR2 SVGEGT. DNA of the CDR3: TGTGCCAGCAGTTACCGCACCGGGGAGCTGTTTTTT. Its protein is CASSYRTGELFF.

This clone was picked up a small number of times. Written as DNA, the CDR3 is TGTGCCAGCACCGCCGGACAGGGCAGCGGAAAACTGTTTTTT. Amino acids: CASTAGQGSGKLFF. The chain is built from TRBV6-6 and TRBJ1-4, with TRBD1 identical over 8 bases. Trimming removed 7 bases from V and 10 bases from J; junction bases left unmatched: 11. The germline V gene encodes CDR1 MNHNY and CDR2 SVGAGI (reference sequence). This CDR3 has 14 amino acids.

The rearrangement joins TRBV7-9 to TRBJ1-5; D is ambiguous. V lost 5 bases and J lost 2, with 13 bases in between. The germline gives CDR1 SEHNR, CDR2 FQNEAQ (reference sequence). The CDR3 runs 15 residues. The CDR3 region is CASSPPAGGNQPQHF. The CDR3 DNA reads as TGTGCCAGCAGCCCCCCGGCCGGGGGCAATCAGCCCCAGCATTTT. The entire variable domain, with the rest obtained from reference TRBV7-9 and TRBJ1-5, is as follows: DTGVSQNPRHKITKRGQNVTFRCDPISEHNRLYWYRQTLGQGPEFLTYFQNEAQLEKSRLLSDRFSAERPKGSFSTLEIQRTEQGDSAMYLCASSPPAGGNQPQHFGDGTRLSIL.

The genes are TRBV24-1 and TRBJ2-3; maybe TRBD2 (6 bases). The germline V and J ends were trimmed by 0 bases and 5 bases, with 11 bases remaining between them. This CDR3 comprises 15 residues. Per germline, CDR1 KGHDR and CDR2 SFDVKD. CDR3 sequence: CATSDLRGSVDTQYF. CDR3 in DNA: TGTGCCACCAGTGATTTGCGGGGGAGTGTAGATACGCAGTATTTT.

This clone was counted a few times. The rearrangement uses TRBV25-1 and TRBJ1-2; no definite D call. The CDR3 runs 11 residues. V was shortened by 3 bases and J by 8 bases, with 7 bases between the two germline ends. Germline-derived CDR1 and CDR2 are MGHDK and SYGVNS. CDR3 bases: TGTGCCAGCAGTGACCCGGGGGGCTACACCTTC. Translation: CASSDPGGYTF.

The chain couples TRBV6-2 or TRBV6-3 to TRBJ1-2, with D unresolved. Germline loops: CDR1 MNHEY, CDR2 SVGEGT. V was trimmed by 4 bases and J by 5 bases, leaving 11 bases between them. This CDR3 is built from 13 residues. The CDR3 DNA reads TGTGCCAGCAGTTCTCGACGGGTATATGGCTACACCTTC. Its protein product is CASSSRRVYGYTF.

The J gene is TRBJ1-2, the V gene TRBV7-3; tentatively, D is TRBD1 (6 bases). This CDR3 has 15 amino acids. Deletions cut 5 bases from V and 5 bases from J, with 18 bases between. Germline V gene lookup returns CDR1 SGHTA and CDR2 FQGTGA. This CDR3 is CASSPRTADPYGYTF. The CDR3 DNA is TGTGCCAGCAGCCCCCGGACAGCCGACCCGTATGGCTACACCTTC. The full variable domain, completed using reference TRBV7-3 and TRBJ1-2, is GAGVSQTPSNKVTEKGKYVELRCDPISGHTALYWYRQSLGQGPEFLIYFQGTGAADDSGLPNDRFFAVRPEGSVSTLKIQRTERGDSAVYLCASSPRTADPYGYTFGSGTRLTVV.

This clone turned up a few times. The CDR3 reads CATESGANTGELFF. As DNA, the CDR3 is TGTGCCACCGAGAGCGGAGCGAACACCGGGGAGCTGTTTTTT. The V gene is TRBV7-8, the J gene TRBJ2-2, with D possibly TRBD2 on 5 matching bases. V was trimmed by 10 bases and J by 0 bases, leaving 12 bases between them. The CDR3 sequence is 14 residues long. The germline V gene has CDR1 SGHVS and CDR2 FQNEAQ.